This T cell receptor beta chain was sequenced for a study of shared T cell receptors in the human thymus (dated by TCRdb to about 2021). Study-level background: The study examined how self-reactive, shared T-cell receptor alpha chains are generated in the human thymus.

The CDR3 measures 15 amino acids from cysteine to phenylalanine. The read is trimmed to its CDR3 DNA, 45 bases read in frame from base 1. Trimming leaves V shorter by 0 bases and J shorter by 7 bases, with the junction holding 7 bases beyond the gene matches. CDR1 LNHNV and CDR2 YYDKDF are derived from the germline V gene (reference sequence). The library was generated by the immunoSEQ multiplex PCR assay. This immuneACCESS table, as held by TCRdb, lists in-frame sequences with V and J called but not all clones. Of the missing ones, under half trace to an unresolved V gene in checked studies; the others have no known cause. A total of around 730,000 clones appear in this sample, over 75% of them only once. The ten largest clones capture over 0.008% of the sample. Note on this clone: Its antigen is not yet known. Per-base quality was not reported, and no clone a single base away is much larger than it.

In addition, the sample was reused for a study of human thymus T cells. In that second paper, the authors write: In Finland, the donors were immunologically healthy infants who were having open corrective cardiac surgery for congenital heart defects. The thymus tissue came from surgical resects taken out during corrective cardiac surgery. Biased V and J gene segment usage appeared to be present in both thymic and peripheral blood repertoires. According to the related research, thymic TCR repertoires were highly overlapping among unrelated individuals. The study characterized TCR alpha and beta repertoires from under 10 infant thymus samples and a few related peripheral blood samples. The cohort included more than 5 male and a couple of female infants, with donor ages spanning 7 to 244 days. Thymocytes were released mechanically from tissue and stored at -70 °C as pellets of 10-30 million cells. A QIAsymphony instrument was used to extract genomic DNA from frozen cell pellets. The immunoSEQ multiplex PCR assay was used to amplify the TCRB and TCRAD loci from a standardized amount of quality-controlled genomic DNA. The amplicons spanned the V(D)J region and were long enough to cover the CDR3 and allow V and J genes to be identified. The commercial immunoSEQ service was used to sequence amplicons on an Illumina platform. Corrections for primer bias and sequencing errors followed previously described methods, while TCRAD and TCRB definitions were based on the IMGT database. immunoSEQ Analyzer 3.0 and VDJTools were used for repertoire analysis, which covered basic statistics, V/J segment usage, diversity estimates, rarefaction and pairwise overlap. Chao1, ChaoE, Efron-Thisted, Shannon and inverse Simpson indices were used to estimate diversity, which was also estimated on datasets down-sampled to the smallest sample. Repertoire overlap used strict matching of CDR3 nucleotide sequence, V gene and J gene, with Jaccard-based multidimensional scaling clustering. On average, thymus samples yielded roughly 800,000 unique TCRB clonotypes, whereas blood samples yielded about 80,000.

The chain was built from TRBV15 and TRBJ2-7, with 9 bases in between that match TRBD1. The receptor was derived from a girl in the first two years of life with a congenital heart defect. Donor details come from another sample of the same person, matched by shared clones. Sequenced: thymocytes. The DNA sequence is given as TGTGCCACCAGCAGAGATCTGGGGACAGGGAATGAGCAGTACTTC. Protein translation: CATSRDLGTGNEQYF.